These 30 T cell receptor beta chains were all obtained from the same sample, sequenced in a study of preoperative IRX-2 immunotherapy in early breast cancer. Only in-frame clones appear in the TCRdb table, and some are missing; sequencing was by immunoSEQ multiplex PCR. In the table there are 43,000 or so clones, approximately 94% of which are singletons. Treatment of the sample: preoperative locoregional IRX-2 cytokine immunotherapy. The sequences come from tumor tissue, collected after IRX-2 immunotherapy. The receptors shown here come from a human donor with breast cancer.

The gene calls are TRBV30 and TRBJ1-1, with 7 bases that match TRBD1. CDR3 size: 13 residues. The germline gives CDR1 GTSNPN, CDR2 SVGIG (reference sequence). With V trimmed by 8 bases and J by 1 base, 7 bases remained unmatched. The CDR3 region has the DNA TGTGCCGGCGGGGACAGTTCGAACACTGAAGCTTTCTTT. This gives the protein CAGGDSSNTEAFF.

In nucleotides, the CDR3 is TGTGCCAGCAGCCCGGGGGGGGAGTCATACAATGAGCAGTTCTTC. Its translation is CASSPGGESYNEQFF. V is TRBV9 and J is TRBJ2-1, with 8 bases lining up with TRBD2. Germline V CDR1 and CDR2: SGDLS, YYNGEE. Germline trimming cut 4 bases from V and 4 bases from J; bases unmatched to any gene: 7. The CDR3 totals 15 residues.

The chain is built from TRBV5-1 and TRBJ2-2; D ambiguous. CDR1 SGHRS and CDR2 YFSETQ come from the germline V gene. Trimming shortened V by 4 bases and J by 7 bases, and 8 bases separated the two germline ends. This CDR3 contains 12 residues. CDR3 DNA sequence: TGCGCCAGCAGCCGACGTAACGGGGAGCTGTTTTTT. Its protein is CASSRRNGELFF.

The chain employs TRBV10-3 and TRBJ1-2; tentatively, D is TRBD1 (6 bases). Germline assignment: CDR1 ENHRY and CDR2 SYGVKD. The CDR3 contains 15 residues. Trimming stripped 10 bases from V and 0 bases from J, with 18 bases between. CDR3 DNA: TGTGCCACGAATAACCCGGGGGCAACTAACTATGGCTACACCTTC. Amino acids: CATNNPGATNYGYTF.

The chain links TRBV29-1 to TRBJ2-3; no clear D gene. The CDR3 contains 11 residues. Germline CDR1 SQVTM, CDR2 ANQGSEA. V lost 5 bases and J lost 0, with 3 bases in between. The CDR3 coding sequence is TGCAGCGTTCTGAGCACAGATACGCAGTATTTT. This translates into CSVLSTDTQYF.

J is TRBJ2-2 and V is TRBV6-1; the match to TRBD1 covers 7 bases. The germline V gene has CDR1 MNHNS and CDR2 SASEGT. CDR3 size: 15 residues. The junction had 8 bases not matched to a gene; V was cut back by 10 bases and J by 0 bases. CDR3 region: CAISLTGSNTGELFF. The CDR3 region has the DNA TGTGCCATCAGCCTGACAGGGTCGAACACCGGGGAGCTGTTTTTT.

This chain joins TRBV30 and TRBJ1-2; TRBD1 matches at 9 bases. CDR3 length equals 14 residues. Germline CDR1 GTSNPN, CDR2 SVGIG (reference sequence). V was clipped by 6 bases and J by 8 bases; unmatched bases: 13. The CDR3 bases are TGTGCCTGCCCCCCCTCCGGGACAGGGTGGGGCTACACCTTC. Translating gives CACPPSGTGWGYTF.

The rearrangement joins TRBV4-2 to TRBJ2-1; no definite D call. Per the germline V gene, CDR1 is LGHNA and CDR2 is YNFKEQ. V was pared by 1 base and J by 0 bases, with 10 bases between. CDR3 length: 16 residues. The CDR3 here is CASSQGDQSSYNEQFF. The DNA for the CDR3 is TGTGCCAGCAGCCAAGGCGACCAGAGCTCCTACAATGAGCAGTTCTTC.

The chain links TRBV10-1 to TRBJ2-5, with a possible D match to TRBD2 (6 bases). The DNA end is more similar to TRBJ2-7, so the J call may be wrong. Germline V gene data show CDR1 as WNHNN and CDR2 as SYGVQD (reference sequence). The CDR3 runs 13 residues. CDR3 amino acids: CASTGGGAYEQYF. CDR3 nucleotide sequence: TGCGCCAGCACAGGCGGAGGGGCCTACGAGCAGTACTTC.

The chain links TRBV6-5 to TRBJ1-4; no reliable D call. The CDR3 runs 11 residues. Germline V gives CDR1 MNHEY, CDR2 SVGAGI. Trimming cost V 6 bases and J 6 bases, with 5 bases left between them. CDR3 DNA sequence: TGTGCCAGCAGCGCAGATGAAAAACTGTTTTTT. Translated, it gives CASSADEKLFF.

CDR3 residues: CATSSQGRGYTF. The CDR3 nucleotides read TGTGCCACCAGCAGTCAGGGACGCGGCTACACCTTC. J is TRBJ1-2 and V is TRBV15, with a weak D call TRBD1 (5 bases). Between the trimmed V and J ends, which lost 3 bases and 8 bases, there was a span of 10 bases. Germline-derived CDR1 and CDR2 are LNHNV and YYDKDF (reference sequence). CDR3 size: 12 residues.

The J gene is TRBJ2-2, the V gene TRBV25-1, with D uncertain. V was trimmed by 6 bases and J by 5 bases, leaving 7 bases between them. Germline V CDR1 and CDR2: MGHDK, SYGVNS. The CDR3 totals 12 residues. In DNA form, the CDR3 reads TGTGCCAGCAGAAAAAGGACCGGGGAGCTGTTTTTT. Protein product: CASRKRTGELFF.

The chain recombines TRBV2 with TRBJ1-1; tentative D call: TRBD1 (5 bases). Germline V gives CDR1 SNHLY, CDR2 FYNNEI. Trimming removed 5 bases at V and 2 bases at J, with 9 bases between. The CDR3 covers 13 residues. The CDR3 DNA reads TGTGCCAGCAGTAGGGACTACAACACTGAAGCTTTCTTT. It encodes CASSRDYNTEAFF.

The V call is TRBV5-4, the J call TRBJ2-3; TRBD2 aligns across 9 bases. Germline CDR1 reads SGHNT; CDR2 reads YYREEE (reference sequence). CDR3 length equals 15 residues. Trimming took 3 bases from V and 2 from J; bases not matched to a gene: 4. CDR3 loop: CASSWRGGVTDTQYF. In DNA form, the CDR3 reads TGTGCCAGCAGCTGGCGGGGGGGCGTCACAGATACGCAGTATTTT.

The rearrangement joins TRBV6-1 to TRBJ2-1; no clear D. The CDR3 has 15 amino acids. Trimming pared 1 base from V and 3 bases from J, leaving 10 bases between. Germline-derived CDR1 and CDR2 are MNHNS and SASEGT. CDR3 sequence: CASSEGAALYNEQFF. CDR3 sequence (DNA): TGTGCCAGCAGTGAAGGGGCCGCTCTCTACAATGAGCAGTTCTTC.

J is TRBJ2-5 and V is TRBV10-3, with D possibly matching TRBD2 (5 bases). Trimming took off 7 bases at V and 5 bases at J, with 14 bases between the two ends. Germline V CDR1 and CDR2: ENHRY, SYGVKD. The CDR3 totals 13 residues. The CDR3: CAIKEDVTETQYF. CDR3 nucleotide sequence: TGTGCCATCAAGGAGGACGTGACCGAGACCCAGTACTTC.

This chain joins TRBV18 and TRBJ2-7; D perhaps matches TRBD1 (6 bases). Germline V CDR1 and CDR2: KGHSH, LQKENI. Trimming left V 3 bases short and J 6 bases short, with 21 bases between. The CDR3 covers 16 residues. CDR3: CASSPTVAGASTEQYF. The CDR3 coding sequence is TGTGCCAGCTCACCTACCGTCGCAGGGGCCTCTACCGAGCAGTACTTC.

This rearrangement joins TRBV27 to TRBJ2-6; D remains unclear. Trimming took off 8 bases at V and 4 bases at J, with 12 bases between the two ends. The CDR3 covers 14 residues. CDR1 is MNHEY and CDR2 is SMNVEV in the germline V gene (reference sequence). CDR3 nucleotides: TGTGCCAGCTCTCCCTGGTTGGGGGCCAACGTCCTGACTTTC. Translation gives CASSPWLGANVLTF.

J is TRBJ2-1 and V is TRBV10-3; D is uncertain. V shed 3 bases and J shed 1 base, with 10 bases lying between them. This CDR3 comprises 15 residues. Germline CDR1 reads ENHRY; CDR2 reads SYGVKD. The chain's CDR3 is CAISDSGLSYNEQFF. The CDR3 coding sequence is TGTGCCATCAGTGATTCAGGTCTTTCCTACAATGAGCAGTTCTTC.

With regard to this clone: The junction does not match germline at one end; this may be a read error. Within the sample, other DNA sequences also encode this same CDR3. The rearrangement links TRBV11-3 to TRBJ2-7; 14 bases fit TRBD2. The CDR3 runs to 15 residues. Looked up from germline, CDR1 is SGHNT and CDR2 is YENEEA. This CDR3 is CASSSGTSGSHEQYF. Written as DNA, the CDR3 is TGCGCCAGCAGCTCGGGGACTAGCGGGAGTCACGAGCAGTACTTC.

A remark on this clone: The junction departs from germline at one end; a sequencing error may be responsible. CDR3 residues: CAGSQVAFRSSYEQYF. The DNA of the CDR3 is TGCGCCGGCAGCCAAGTGGCTTTCCGTAGCTCCTACGAGCAGTACTTC. J is TRBJ2-7 and V is TRBV4-3; D gene unclear. The CDR3 runs to 16 residues. CDR1 is LGHNA and CDR2 is YSLEER in the germline V gene.

The rearrangement joins TRBV11-2 to TRBJ1-2; unclear D gene. Trimming left V 1 base short and J 7 bases short, with 10 bases between. The length of the CDR3 is 13 residues. Germline V lookup: CDR1 SGHAT, CDR2 FQNNGV. The CDR3 DNA reads TGTGCCAGCAGCTTAGGGGCGCCAGGTGGCTACACCTTC. This gives the protein CASSLGAPGGYTF.

Only one count was recorded for this clone. The chain links TRBV28 to TRBJ2-2; 7 nucleotides line up with TRBD1. J was trimmed by 3 bases and V by 4 bases; bases with no gene match: 11. Germline V gives CDR1 MDHEN, CDR2 SYDVKM. The CDR3 is 17 amino acids. The CDR3 sequence: CASSSPPDRDHTGELFF. The DNA of the CDR3 is TGTGCCAGCAGTTCCCCCCCCGACAGGGACCACACCGGGGAGCTGTTTTTT.

This clone has only one observation. V gene TRBV2 combines with J gene TRBJ2-1; TRBD2 matches at 14 bases. There are 17 residues in the CDR3. The trim removed 3 bases at V and 6 bases at J, leaving 7 bases unmatched. From germline, CDR1 is SNHLY and CDR2 FYNNEI. The CDR3 DNA follows: TGTGCCAGCAGTGAGAAGACTAGCGGGAGGGCCCTCAATGAGCAGTTCTTC. Protein product: CASSEKTSGRALNEQFF.

The chain carries TRBV19 and TRBJ2-5; TRBD2 might be the D (5 bases). CDR1 is LNHDA, CDR2 SQIVND, per germline (reference sequence). V was pared by 9 bases and J by 4 bases, with 12 bases between. CDR3 length equals 12 residues. The CDR3 loop is CASISGGETQYF. The CDR3 nucleotides read TGTGCCAGCATAAGCGGAGGAGAGACCCAGTACTTC. The variable domain in full, with the rest retrieved from reference TRBV19 and TRBJ2-5, is DGGITQSPKYLFRKEGQNVTLSCEQNLNHDAMYWYRQDPGQGLRLIYYSQIVNDFQKGDIAEGYSVSREKKESFPLTVTSAQKNPTAFYLCASISGGETQYFGPGTRLLVL.

The chain is built from TRBV16 and TRBJ2-1; D call uncertain. V was cut by 0 bases and J by 0 bases, with 6 bases left in between. Per germline, CDR1 KGHSY and CDR2 FQNENV. The CDR3 covers 15 residues. CDR3 nucleotide sequence: TGTGCCAGCAGCCAATCAGGGTTCTCCTACAATGAGCAGTTCTTC. This codes for CASSQSGFSYNEQFF. Filled out from reference TRBV16 and TRBJ2-1, the complete variable domain reads GEEVAQTPKHLVRGEGQKAKLYCAPIKGHSYVFWYQQVLKNEFKFLISFQNENVFDETGMPKERFSAKCLPNSPCSLEIQATKLEDSAVYFCASSQSGFSYNEQFFGPGTRLTVL.

This chain links TRBV5-1 with TRBJ2-2, with 8 bases matching TRBD1. After removal of 5 bases from V and 6 bases from J, the junction contained 12 bases not matched to a gene. This CDR3 is 16 amino acids long. Germline V lookup: CDR1 SGHRS, CDR2 YFSETQ. The CDR3 loop reads CASSFHRQGRSGELFF. In DNA form, the CDR3 reads TGCGCCAGCAGTTTCCACAGACAGGGGAGGTCCGGGGAGCTGTTTTTT.

In this sample, this clone turned up once. As DNA, the CDR3 is TGTGCCAGCAGTCCGGATAGCAATCAGCCCCAGCATTTT. Its translation is CASSPDSNQPQHF. The chain uses TRBV27 and TRBJ1-5; the D is unclear. The germline V gene encodes CDR1 MNHEY and CDR2 SMNVEV (reference sequence). CDR3 length: 13 residues. The germline V and J ends were trimmed by 5 bases and 0 bases, with 5 bases remaining between them.

This clone appeared once. The genes are TRBV29-1 and TRBJ2-7; 8 bases match TRBD2. The CDR3 spans 13 residues. V shed 6 bases and J 0 bases; nucleotides not matched to a gene: 4. Looked up from germline, CDR1 is SQVTM and CDR2 is ANQGSEA. CDR3 amino acids: CSVRLATSYEQYF. The CDR3 DNA is TGCAGCGTCAGACTAGCGACCTCCTACGAGCAGTACTTC.

This clone was detected a few times. The J gene is TRBJ1-5, the V gene TRBV5-8; 11 bases match TRBD1. This CDR3 region has 15 residues. The J segment lost 2 bases and the V segment lost 7 bases, leaving 5 bases of the junction unmatched. Germline V gene sequence: CDR1 SGHTS, CDR2 YDEGEE. CDR3 nucleotides: TGTGCCAGCTCGGACAGGGGGCGCGGCAATCAGCCCCAGCATTTT. It translates to CASSDRGRGNQPQHF.